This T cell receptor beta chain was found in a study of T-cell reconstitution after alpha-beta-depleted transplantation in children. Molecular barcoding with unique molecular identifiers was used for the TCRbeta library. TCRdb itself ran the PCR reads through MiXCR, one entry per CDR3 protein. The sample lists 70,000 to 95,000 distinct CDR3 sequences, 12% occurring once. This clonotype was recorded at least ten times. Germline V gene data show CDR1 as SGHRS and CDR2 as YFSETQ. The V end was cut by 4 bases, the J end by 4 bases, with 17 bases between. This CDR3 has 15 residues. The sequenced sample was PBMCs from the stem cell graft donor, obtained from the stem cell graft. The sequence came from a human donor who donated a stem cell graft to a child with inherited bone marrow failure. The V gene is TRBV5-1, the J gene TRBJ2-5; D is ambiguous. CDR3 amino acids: CASSHSGSPGETQYF. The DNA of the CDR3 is TGCGCCAGCAGCCACTCCGGCAGTCCGGGAGAGACCCAGTACTTC.